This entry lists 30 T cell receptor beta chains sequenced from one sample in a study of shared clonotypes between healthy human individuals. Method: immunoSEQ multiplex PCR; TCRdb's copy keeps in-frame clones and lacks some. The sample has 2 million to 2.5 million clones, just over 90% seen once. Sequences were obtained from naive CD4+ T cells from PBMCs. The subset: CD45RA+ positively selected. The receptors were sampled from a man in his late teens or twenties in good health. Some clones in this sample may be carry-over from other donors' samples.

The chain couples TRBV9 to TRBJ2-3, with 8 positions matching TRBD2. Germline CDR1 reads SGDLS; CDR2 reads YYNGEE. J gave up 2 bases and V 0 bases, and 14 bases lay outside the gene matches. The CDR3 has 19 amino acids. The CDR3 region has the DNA TGTGCCAGCAGCGTAGGGTCCCGGGGGCTAGCGGGTACCACAGATACGCAGTATTTT. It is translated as CASSVGSRGLAGTTDTQYF.

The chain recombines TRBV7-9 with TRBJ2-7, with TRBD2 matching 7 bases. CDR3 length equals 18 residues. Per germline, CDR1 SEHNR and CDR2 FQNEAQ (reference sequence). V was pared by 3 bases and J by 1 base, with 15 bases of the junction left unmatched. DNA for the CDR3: TGTGCCAGCAGCTTCAATTTCATGCCAGCGGGGCTATCCTACGAGCAGTACTTC. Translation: CASSFNFMPAGLSYEQYF.

The CDR3, as DNA: TGTGCCATCAGTGAGTCTGCTAGCGGTTACAATGAGCAGTTCTTC. It codes for CAISESASGYNEQFF. This chain connects TRBV10-3 to TRBJ2-1, with 7 bases aligning to TRBD2. The junction had 3 bases not matched to a gene; V was cut back by 0 bases and J by 4 bases. Germline V gene data show CDR1 as ENHRY and CDR2 as SYGVKD. There are 15 residues in the CDR3.

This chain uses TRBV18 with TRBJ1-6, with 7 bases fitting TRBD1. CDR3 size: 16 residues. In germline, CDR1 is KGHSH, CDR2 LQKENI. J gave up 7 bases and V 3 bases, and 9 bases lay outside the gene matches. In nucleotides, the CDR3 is TGTGCCAGCTCACCTCGACAGGGAGGTGAAAATTCACCCCTCCACTTT. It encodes CASSPRQGGENSPLHF.

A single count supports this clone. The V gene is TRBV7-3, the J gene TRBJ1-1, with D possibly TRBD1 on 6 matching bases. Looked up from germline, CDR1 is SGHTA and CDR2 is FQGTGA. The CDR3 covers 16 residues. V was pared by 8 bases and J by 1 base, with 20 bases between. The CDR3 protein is CASPTGHLLSNTEAFF. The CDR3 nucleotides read TGTGCCAGCCCAACAGGGCACCTACTATCGAACACTGAAGCTTTCTTT.

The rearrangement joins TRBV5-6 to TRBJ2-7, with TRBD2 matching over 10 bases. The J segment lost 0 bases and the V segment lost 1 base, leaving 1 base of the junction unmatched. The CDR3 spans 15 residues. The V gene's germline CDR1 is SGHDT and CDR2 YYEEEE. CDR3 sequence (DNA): TGTGCCAGCAGCTTGCTAGCGGGAGTCTCCTACGAGCAGTACTTC. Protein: CASSLLAGVSYEQYF.

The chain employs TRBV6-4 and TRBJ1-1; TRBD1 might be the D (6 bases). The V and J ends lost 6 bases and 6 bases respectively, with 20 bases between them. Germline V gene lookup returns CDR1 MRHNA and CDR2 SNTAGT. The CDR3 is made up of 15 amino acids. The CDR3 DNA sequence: TGTGCCAGCAGGCCTAGCAGGGGCCCCGGGGCTGAAGCTTTCTTT. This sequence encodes CASRPSRGPGAEAFF.

As DNA, the CDR3 is TGTGCCAGCAGCCACCCGCGGCGCTCTGGGGCCAACGTCCTGACTTTC. Protein sequence: CASSHPRRSGANVLTF. J is TRBJ2-6 and V is TRBV14, with unresolved D. V lost 3 bases, J lost 0 bases, and 9 bases lay in between. CDR1 and CDR2 (germline): SGHDN, FVKESK. The CDR3 has 16 residues.

DNA of the CDR3: TGTGCCAGCTCACCAGGGACAGGGGCTAAGGCCCAGTACTTC. Its translation: CASSPGTGAKAQYF. This chain links TRBV18 with TRBJ2-5, with 10 bases aligning to TRBD1. This CDR3 contains 14 residues. Per the germline V gene, CDR1 is KGHSH and CDR2 is LQKENI. V gave up 2 bases and J gave up 9 bases; unmatched junction bases: 6.

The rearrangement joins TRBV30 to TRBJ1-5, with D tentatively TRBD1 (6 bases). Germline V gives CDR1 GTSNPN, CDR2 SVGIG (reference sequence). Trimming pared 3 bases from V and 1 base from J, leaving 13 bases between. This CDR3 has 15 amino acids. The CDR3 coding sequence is TGTGCCTGGAGCGGACGAAGGGGGAGCAATCAGCCCCAGCATTTT. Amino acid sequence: CAWSGRRGSNQPQHF.

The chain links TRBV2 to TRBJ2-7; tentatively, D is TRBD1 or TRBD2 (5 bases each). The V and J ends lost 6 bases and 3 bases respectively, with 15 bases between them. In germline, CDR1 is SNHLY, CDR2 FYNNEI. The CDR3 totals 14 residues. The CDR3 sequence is CASRSTRDLYEQYF. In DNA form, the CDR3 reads TGTGCCAGCAGAAGTACACGGGACCTCTACGAGCAGTACTTC.

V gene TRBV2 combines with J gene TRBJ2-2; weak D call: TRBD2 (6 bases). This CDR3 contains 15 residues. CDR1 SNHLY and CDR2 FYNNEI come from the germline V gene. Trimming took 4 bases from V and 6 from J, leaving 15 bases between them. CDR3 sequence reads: CASSGAGLSSGELFF. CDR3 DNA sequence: TGTGCCAGCAGTGGGGCGGGGCTCTCGTCCGGGGAGCTGTTTTTT.

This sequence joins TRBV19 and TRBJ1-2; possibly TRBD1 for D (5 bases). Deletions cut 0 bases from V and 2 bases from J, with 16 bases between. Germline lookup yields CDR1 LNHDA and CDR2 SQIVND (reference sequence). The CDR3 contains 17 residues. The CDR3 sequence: CASSIDQPGRRNYGYTF. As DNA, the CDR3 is TGTGCCAGTAGTATAGATCAGCCGGGACGCCGGAACTATGGCTACACCTTC.

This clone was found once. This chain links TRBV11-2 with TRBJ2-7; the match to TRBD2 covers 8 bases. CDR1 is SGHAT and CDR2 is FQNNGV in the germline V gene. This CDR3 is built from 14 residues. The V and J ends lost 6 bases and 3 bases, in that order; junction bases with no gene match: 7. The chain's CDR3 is CASRKPGGNYEQYF. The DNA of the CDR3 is TGTGCCAGCAGAAAACCGGGAGGGAACTACGAGCAGTACTTC. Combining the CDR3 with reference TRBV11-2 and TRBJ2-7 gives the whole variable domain EAGVAQSPRYKIIEKRQSVAFWCNPISGHATLYWYQQILGQGPKLLIQFQNNGVVDDSQLPKDRFSAERLKGVDSTLKIQPAKLEDSAVYLCASRKPGGNYEQYFGPGTRLTVT.

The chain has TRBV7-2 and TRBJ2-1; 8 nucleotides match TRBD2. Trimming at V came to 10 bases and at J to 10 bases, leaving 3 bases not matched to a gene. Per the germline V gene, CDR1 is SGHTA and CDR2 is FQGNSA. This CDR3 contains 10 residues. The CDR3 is CATQRGEQFF. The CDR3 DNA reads TGTGCCACGCAGCGGGGGGAGCAGTTCTTC.

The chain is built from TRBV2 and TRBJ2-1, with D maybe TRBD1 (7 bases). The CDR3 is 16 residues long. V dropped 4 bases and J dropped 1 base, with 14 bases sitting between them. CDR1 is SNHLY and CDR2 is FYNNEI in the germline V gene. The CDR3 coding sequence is TGTGCCAGCAGTGGAAGGCAGGGGGGTTCCTACAATGAGCAGTTCTTC. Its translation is CASSGRQGGSYNEQFF.

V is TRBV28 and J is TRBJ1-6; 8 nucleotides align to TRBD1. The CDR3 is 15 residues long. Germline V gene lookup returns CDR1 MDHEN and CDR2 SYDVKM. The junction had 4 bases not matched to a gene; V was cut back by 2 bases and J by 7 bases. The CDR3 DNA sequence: TGTGCCAGCAGTTTAGATAGGACAGGGAATTCACCCCTCCACTTT. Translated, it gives CASSLDRTGNSPLHF.

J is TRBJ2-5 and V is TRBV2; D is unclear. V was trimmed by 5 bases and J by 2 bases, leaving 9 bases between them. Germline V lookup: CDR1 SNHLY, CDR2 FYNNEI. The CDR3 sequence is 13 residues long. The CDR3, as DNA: TGTGCCAGCAGTAGCGTCAGACAAGAGACCCAGTACTTC. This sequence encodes CASSSVRQETQYF.

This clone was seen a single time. CDR3 sequence: CASSLVLAGDLYNEQFF. DNA of the CDR3: TGTGCCAGCAGCTTGGTGTTGGCGGGGGATCTCTACAATGAGCAGTTCTTC. The rearrangement joins TRBV5-4 to TRBJ2-1, with 7 bases lining up with TRBD2. This CDR3 is 17 amino acids long. CDR1 and CDR2 from the germline V gene are SGHNT and YYREEE (reference sequence). After removal of 0 bases from V and 3 bases from J, the junction contained 9 bases not matched to a gene.

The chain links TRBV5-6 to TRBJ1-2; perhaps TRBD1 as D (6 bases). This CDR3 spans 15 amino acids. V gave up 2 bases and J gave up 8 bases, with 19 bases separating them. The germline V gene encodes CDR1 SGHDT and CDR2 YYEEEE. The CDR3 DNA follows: TGTGCCAGCAGCTTCTATCCCGGGGGGGCCGGCGGCTACACCTTC. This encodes CASSFYPGGAGGYTF.

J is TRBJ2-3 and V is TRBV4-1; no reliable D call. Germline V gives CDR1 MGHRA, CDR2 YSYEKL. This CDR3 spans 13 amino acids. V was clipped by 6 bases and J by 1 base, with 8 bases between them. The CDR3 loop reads CASSQYRTDTQYF. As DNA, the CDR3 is TGCGCCAGCAGTCAATATCGCACAGATACGCAGTATTTT.

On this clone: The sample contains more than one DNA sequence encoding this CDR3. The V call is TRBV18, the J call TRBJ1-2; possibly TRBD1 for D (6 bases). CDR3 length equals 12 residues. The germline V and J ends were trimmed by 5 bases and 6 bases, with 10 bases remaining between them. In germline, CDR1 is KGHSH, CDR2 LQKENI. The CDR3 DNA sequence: TGTGCCAGCTCATCGTCAGGGGATGGCTACACCTTC. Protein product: CASSSSGDGYTF.

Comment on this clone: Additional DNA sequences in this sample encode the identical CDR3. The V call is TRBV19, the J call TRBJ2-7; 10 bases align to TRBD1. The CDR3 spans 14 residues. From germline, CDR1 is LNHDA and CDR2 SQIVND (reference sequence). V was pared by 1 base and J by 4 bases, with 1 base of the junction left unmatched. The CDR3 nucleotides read TGTGCCAGTAGTATAGGGACAGGGGGATACGAGCAGTACTTC. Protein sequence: CASSIGTGGYEQYF. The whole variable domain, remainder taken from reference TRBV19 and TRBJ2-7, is DGGITQSPKYLFRKEGQNVTLSCEQNLNHDAMYWYRQDPGQGLRLIYYSQIVNDFQKGDIAEGYSVSREKKESFPLTVTSAQKNPTAFYLCASSIGTGGYEQYFGPGTRLTVT.

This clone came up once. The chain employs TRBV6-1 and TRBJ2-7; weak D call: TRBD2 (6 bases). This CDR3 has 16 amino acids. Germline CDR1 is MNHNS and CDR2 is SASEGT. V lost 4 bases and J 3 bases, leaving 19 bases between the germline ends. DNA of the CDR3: TGTGCCAGCAGTGGAGCCCCTAGCGAAGGGAACTACGAGCAGTACTTC. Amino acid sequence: CASSGAPSEGNYEQYF.

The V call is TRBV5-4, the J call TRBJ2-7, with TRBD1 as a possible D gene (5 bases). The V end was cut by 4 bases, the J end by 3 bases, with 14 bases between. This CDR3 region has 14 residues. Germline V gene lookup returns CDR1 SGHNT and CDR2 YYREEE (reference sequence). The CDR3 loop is CASSRAGIIYEQYF. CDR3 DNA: TGTGCCAGCAGCCGGGCAGGGATAATCTACGAGCAGTACTTC.

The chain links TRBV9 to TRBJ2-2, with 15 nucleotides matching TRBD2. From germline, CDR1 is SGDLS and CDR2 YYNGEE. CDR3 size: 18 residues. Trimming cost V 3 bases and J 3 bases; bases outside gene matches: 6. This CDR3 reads CASSGTSGRGGDTGELFF. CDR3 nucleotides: TGTGCCAGCAGCGGGACTAGCGGGAGGGGAGGCGACACCGGGGAGCTGTTTTTT. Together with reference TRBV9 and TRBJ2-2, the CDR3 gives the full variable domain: DSGVTQTPKHLITATGQRVTLRCSPRSGDLSVYWYQQSLDQGLQFLIQYYNGEERAKGNILERFSAQQFPDLHSELNLSSLELGDSALYFCASSGTSGRGGDTGELFFGEGSRLTVL.

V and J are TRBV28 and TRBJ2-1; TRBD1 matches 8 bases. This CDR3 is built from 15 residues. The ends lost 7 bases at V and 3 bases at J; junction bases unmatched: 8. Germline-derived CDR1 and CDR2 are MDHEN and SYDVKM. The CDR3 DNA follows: TGTGCCAGCACCCCGGCCGGGACAGGCTACAATGAGCAGTTCTTC. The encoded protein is CASTPAGTGYNEQFF. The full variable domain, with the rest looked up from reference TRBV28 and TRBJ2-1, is DVKVTQSSRYLVKRTGEKVFLECVQDMDHENMFWYRQDPGLGLRLIYFSYDVKMKEKGDIPEGYSVSREKKERFSLILESASTNQTSMYLCASTPAGTGYNEQFFGPGTRLTVL.

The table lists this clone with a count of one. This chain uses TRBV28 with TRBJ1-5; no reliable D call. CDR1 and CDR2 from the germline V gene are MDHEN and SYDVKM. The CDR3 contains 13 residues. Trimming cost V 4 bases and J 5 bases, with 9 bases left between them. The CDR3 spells CASSSPYYQPQHF. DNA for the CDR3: TGTGCCAGCAGTTCTCCGTACTATCAGCCCCAGCATTTT.

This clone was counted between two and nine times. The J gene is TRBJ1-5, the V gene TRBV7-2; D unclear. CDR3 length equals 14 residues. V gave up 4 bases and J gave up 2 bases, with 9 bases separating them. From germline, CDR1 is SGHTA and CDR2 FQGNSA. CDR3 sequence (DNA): TGTGCCAGCAGCTACGGTGGAGGCAATCAGCCCCAGCATTTT. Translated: CASSYGGGNQPQHF.

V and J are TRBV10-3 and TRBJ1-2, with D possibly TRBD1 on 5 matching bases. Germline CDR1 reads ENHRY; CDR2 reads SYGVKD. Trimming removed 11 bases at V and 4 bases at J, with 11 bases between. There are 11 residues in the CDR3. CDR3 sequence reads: CAYGDGYGYTF. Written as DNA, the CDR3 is TGTGCCTACGGGGACGGCTATGGCTACACCTTC.